The next 20 T cell receptor beta chains were all read from a single sample in a study of blood T cell repertoires in COVID-19. Using immunoSEQ multiplex PCR, the repertoire was profiled, and TCRdb retains in-frame clones only, with some absent. The sample yields some 100,000 clones, more than 75% seen once. The sample comprised peripheral blood. Receptor source: a man over 45 with acute or convalescent COVID-19.

The chain carries TRBV13 and TRBJ2-1; 10 bases are shared with TRBD2. CDR3 length: 15 amino acids. CDR1 is PRHDT and CDR2 is FYEKMQ in the germline V gene (reference sequence). The ends lost 1 base at V and 8 bases at J; junction bases unmatched: 5. The CDR3 loop reads CASSLALAGVDEQFF. For the CDR3, the DNA is TGTGCCAGCAGCTTAGCTCTAGCGGGAGTCGATGAGCAGTTCTTC. Supplemented by reference TRBV13 and TRBJ2-1, the full variable domain reads AAGVIQSPRHLIKEKRETATLKCYPIPRHDTVYWYQQGPGQDPQFLISFYEKMQSDKGSIPDRFSAQQFSDYHSELNMSSLELGDSALYFCASSLALAGVDEQFFGPGTRLTVL.

In its sample, this clone was seen once. V usage is TRBV15 and J usage is TRBJ1-4, with no clear D. V gave up 7 bases and J gave up 0 bases, with 12 bases separating them. The CDR3 is 15 residues long. Germline values: CDR1 LNHNV, CDR2 YYDKDF (reference sequence). The CDR3 sequence: CATTSRGATNEKLFF. The CDR3 bases are TGTGCCACCACATCGCGGGGTGCAACTAATGAAAAACTGTTTTTT.

The chain is built from TRBV7-9 and TRBJ1-4; 10 bases agree with TRBD1. V lost 5 bases, J lost 7 bases, and 7 bases stayed unmatched. Per the germline V gene, CDR1 is SEHNR and CDR2 is FQNEAQ (reference sequence). CDR3 size: 15 residues. The CDR3 loop reads CASSADRGRVEKLFF. CDR3 nucleotide sequence: TGTGCCAGCAGCGCCGACAGGGGGCGGGTTGAAAAACTGTTTTTT. Complete variable domain (other parts from reference TRBV7-9 and TRBJ1-4): DTGVSQNPRHKITKRGQNVTFRCDPISEHNRLYWYRQTLGQGPEFLTYFQNEAQLEKSRLLSDRFSAERPKGSFSTLEIQRTEQGDSAMYLCASSADRGRVEKLFFGSGTQLSVL.

This chain uses TRBV18 with TRBJ1-2; D possibly corresponds to TRBD1 (6 bases). Germline loops: CDR1 KGHSH, CDR2 LQKENI. The CDR3 covers 13 residues. V gave up 8 bases and J gave up 6 bases, with 16 bases separating them. CDR3 coding DNA: TGTGCCAGCCATCCCTCAGGGGCAGATGGCTACACCTTC. Translation: CASHPSGADGYTF.

V and J are TRBV2 and TRBJ2-3, with no clear D. CDR3 length equals 11 residues. CDR1 is SNHLY, CDR2 FYNNEI, per germline. Trimming shortened V by 4 bases and J by 6 bases, and 5 bases separated the two germline ends. The CDR3 coding sequence is TGTGCCAGCAGTGTGGCCGATACGCAGTATTTT. Translated: CASSVADTQYF.

The V gene is TRBV12-3 or TRBV12-4, the J gene TRBJ1-5, with D tentatively TRBD1 (5 bases). V was shortened by 6 bases and J by 4 bases, with 10 bases between the two germline ends. CDR3 length equals 13 residues. This CDR3 reads CASRQQENQPQHF. The CDR3 nucleotides are TGTGCCAGCAGGCAACAGGAGAATCAGCCCCAGCATTTT.

The chain uses TRBV28 and TRBJ2-1; TRBD2 matches at 13 bases. The CDR3 is made up of 15 amino acids. Germline loops: CDR1 MDHEN, CDR2 SYDVKM. Germline trimming cut 7 bases from V and 5 bases from J; bases unmatched to any gene: 5. The CDR3: CASTSGTSGNNEQFF. CDR3 nucleotides: TGTGCCAGCACCTCCGGGACTAGCGGGAACAATGAGCAGTTCTTC.

The count of this clone is one. This chain uses TRBV2 with TRBJ1-6; weak D call: TRBD1 (5 bases). Germline lookup yields CDR1 SNHLY and CDR2 FYNNEI. The CDR3 length is 16 residues. Trimming shortened V by 3 bases and J by 0 bases, and 9 bases separated the two germline ends. The CDR3 DNA reads TGTGCCAGCAGTGAGGGGGGTCACTCCTATAATTCACCCCTCCACTTT. It translates to CASSEGGHSYNSPLHF.

With regard to this clone: The junction departs from the called germline gene at one end, perhaps through a read error. The chain carries TRBV30 and TRBJ2-1, with 7 bases aligning to TRBD2. The length of the CDR3 is 15 residues. CDR1 and CDR2 (germline): GTSNPN, SVGIG (reference sequence). CDR3 bases: TGTGCCTGGAGACGCGGGAGAATATCCTACGATGAGCAGTTCTTC. Its protein is CAWRRGRISYDEQFF.

The CDR3 reads CDPANSGANVLTF. The CDR3 DNA is TGTGACCCAGCGAACTCTGGGGCCAACGTCCTGACTTTC. The chain uses TRBV28 and TRBJ2-6; D unresolved. Germline CDR1 reads MDHEN; CDR2 reads SYDVKM. The CDR3 runs 13 residues.

The rearrangement links TRBV5-1 to TRBJ2-1; 7 nucleotides line up with TRBD2. CDR1 SGHRS and CDR2 YFSETQ come from the germline V gene. The CDR3 totals 15 residues. V trimming: 4 bases; J trimming: 2 bases; junction bases outside the gene matches: 6. This chain's CDR3 is CASSISGTTYNEQFF. In DNA, the CDR3 is TGCGCCAGCAGCATTTCCGGGACTACCTACAATGAGCAGTTCTTC.

CDR3 bases: TGTGCCAGCAGCTTAGGAGCGATCGGGGGGCCCACAGATACGCAGTATTTT. This sequence encodes CASSLGAIGGPTDTQYF. The chain joins TRBV7-9 to TRBJ2-3; weak D call: TRBD2 (7 bases). CDR1 is SEHNR and CDR2 is FQNEAQ in the germline V gene (reference sequence). CDR3 length: 17 amino acids. V shed 1 base and J shed 2 bases, with 16 bases lying between them.

The V and J genes are TRBV9 and TRBJ1-6; a possible D gene is TRBD1 (5 bases). V gave up 0 bases and J gave up 13 bases, with 11 bases separating them. There are 13 residues in the CDR3. Germline V gene sequence: CDR1 SGDLS, CDR2 YYNGEE. CDR3 bases: TGTGCCAGCAGCGTAGAGTCCCGGGGGCCCCTCCACTTT. Translated, it gives CASSVESRGPLHF.

The V and J genes are TRBV11-1 and TRBJ2-7; TRBD2 agrees at 7 bases. The V segment lost 2 bases and the J segment 2 bases; nucleotides outside the gene matches: 6. This CDR3 region has 15 residues. CDR1 is SGHAT and CDR2 is FQDESV in the germline V gene (reference sequence). The CDR3 protein is CASSLLGTTAYEQYF. The CDR3 DNA reads TGTGCCAGCAGCTTATTGGGGACTACCGCCTACGAGCAGTACTTC.

This rearrangement joins TRBV11-3 to TRBJ1-2, with 7 nucleotides matching TRBD1. V lost 8 bases, J lost 3 bases, and 9 bases stayed unmatched. The CDR3 covers 14 residues. Germline assignment: CDR1 SGHNT and CDR2 YENEEA. Written as DNA, the CDR3 is TGTGCCAGCCTCTGGCGACAGGGAGACTATGGCTACACCTTC. Residues: CASLWRQGDYGYTF.

The chain couples TRBV24-1 to TRBJ2-5, with a possible D match to TRBD1 (6 bases). Per germline, CDR1 KGHDR and CDR2 SFDVKD. The CDR3 is 14 residues long. Trimming left V 3 bases short and J 4 bases short, with 11 bases between. CDR3 sequence: CATSDTGSRETQYF. DNA of the CDR3: TGTGCCACCAGTGATACAGGGTCGAGAGAGACCCAGTACTTC.

The chain recombines TRBV12-5 with TRBJ2-1; TRBD1 agrees at 9 bases. Germline lookup yields CDR1 LGHNT and CDR2 FRNRAP. This CDR3 is built from 16 residues. Trimming removed 5 bases from V and 7 bases from J; junction bases left unmatched: 12. The CDR3 protein is CASGPPGQGLGNEQFF. The DNA for the CDR3 is TGTGCTAGTGGTCCACCGGGACAGGGTTTAGGGAATGAGCAGTTCTTC.

This chain joins TRBV28 and TRBJ1-3; D not resolved. Germline lookup yields CDR1 MDHEN and CDR2 SYDVKM. The CDR3 runs to 10 residues. V lost 9 bases and J 3 bases, leaving 3 bases between the germline ends. For the CDR3, the DNA is TGTGCCAGTCTTGGAAACACCATATATTTT. It yields the protein CASLGNTIYF.

In its sample, this clone was seen a few times. This sequence joins TRBV10-2 and TRBJ2-1; 8 bases fit TRBD2. Trimming cost V 4 bases and J 4 bases; bases outside gene matches: 9. This CDR3 has 16 residues. Germline CDR1 WSHSY, CDR2 SAAADI. The CDR3 coding sequence is TGCGCCAGCAGTGGATTAGCGGGATTGTCTTACAATGAGCAGTTCTTC. Its protein is CASSGLAGLSYNEQFF.

The chain carries TRBV18 and TRBJ2-3; D unclear. Deletions cut 1 base from V and 4 bases from J, with 24 bases between. The germline gives CDR1 KGHSH, CDR2 LQKENI. The CDR3 consists of 19 residues. The CDR3 DNA reads as TGTGCCAGCTCACCACTACCGACCACGTCCACTACATTTCCAGATACGCAGTATTTT. Protein sequence: CASSPLPTTSTTFPDTQYF.